This T cell receptor beta chain stems from a study of sequential checkpoint blockade in melanoma (dated by TCRdb to the late 2010s). Notes on the research overall: In a 1:1 randomization, patients received either first-line nivolumab then ipilimumab (arm A) or ipilimumab then nivolumab (arm B). Both trial sequences were followed by maintenance nivolumab. Overall results and qualifications from the work: Validation of the response-prediction model combining TCR metrics and mutation burden is needed in larger, independent patient cohorts.

CDR1 and CDR2 are read off the germline V gene as MDHEN and SYDVKM. V sheds 7 bases and J sheds 0 bases, leaving 13 bases between their ends. The CDR3 contains 14 residues, cysteine and phenylalanine counted. Solely the CDR3 DNA is kept, with 42 bases framed from the first base. Explained via the paper, the treatment or condition label denotes: randomized to nivolumab then ipilimumab (arm A) or the reverse (arm B). None of the trial patients had been given prior DNA-damaging chemotherapy. A FACS Aria II flow cytometer was used to sort live CD3+CD8+ cells that were negative for CD19 and CD56 from thawed PBMCs. Samples came from patients with melanoma in CheckMate 064, a randomized, open-label phase II trial of sequential checkpoint blockade. Leukapheresis was used to collect peripheral blood mononuclear cells, which were then purified with Ficoll-Paque and frozen in human serum with about 9.3% DMSO. Immediately after sorting, the purity of sorted blood CD3+CD8+ cells was verified to be >95%, after which DNA was extracted.

On this clone itself: Its antigen remains undetermined. No base quality values were provided; no much bigger clone lies one nucleotide off.

TCRbeta CDR3 regions were immunosequenced from genomic DNA with the immunoSEQ Assay. Prior to high-throughput sequencing, genomic DNA was amplified by bias-controlled multiplex PCR. The study's processing was this. To quantify the absolute abundance of each unique TCRbeta CDR3 region, the sequences were collapsed and filtered. Clonality, defined as 1 minus Pielou's evenness, was calculated using only productive rearrangements. A previously published method was used to identify clones whose frequencies were significantly greater in on-treatment samples than in baseline samples. Entries here come from immuneACCESS through TCRdb and include only in-frame sequences with V and J called. Some clones fail to appear in such tables; in the studies checked, an unresolved V gene covers under half of the shortfall, and the cause of the remainder is unknown. V, J and clone size are taken as reported in that table, and D and trimming were inferred from the DNA itself. This sample has under 25,000 clones in its table, and around 78% of those were observed once. The ten biggest clones cover over 20% of the sample.

The sample consisted of CD8+ T cells sorted from blood (inferred from file names), taken from a patient given nivolumab and ipilimumab in sequence. The sequence is built from TRBV28 and TRBJ2-7; the D gene assignment is ambiguous. The origin of this receptor is a human donor with melanoma. The DNA sequence follows: TGTGCCAGCACCGAAGCGCCGAGCTCCTACGAGCAGTACTTC. Translation gives CASTEAPSSYEQYF.